The subject of this entry is one TCR beta chain. The method was immunoSEQ multiplex PCR; TCRdb's version includes in-frame clones alone and lacks a portion of them. The table records about 140,000 clones, approximately 80% of them present only once. The record originates from a study of blood T cell repertoires in COVID-19. The specimen sequenced was peripheral blood. The origin of this receptor is a human donor in a cohort sampled during active COVID-19.

CDR3 region: CASRGTSVYNEQFF. CDR3 DNA sequence: TGTGCCAGCAGGGGGACTAGCGTTTACAATGAGCAGTTCTTC. V gene TRBV2 combines with J gene TRBJ2-1; 10 bases fit TRBD2. CDR1 and CDR2 (germline): SNHLY, FYNNEI. The CDR3 contains 14 residues. V was clipped by 6 bases and J by 4 bases; unmatched bases: 3.